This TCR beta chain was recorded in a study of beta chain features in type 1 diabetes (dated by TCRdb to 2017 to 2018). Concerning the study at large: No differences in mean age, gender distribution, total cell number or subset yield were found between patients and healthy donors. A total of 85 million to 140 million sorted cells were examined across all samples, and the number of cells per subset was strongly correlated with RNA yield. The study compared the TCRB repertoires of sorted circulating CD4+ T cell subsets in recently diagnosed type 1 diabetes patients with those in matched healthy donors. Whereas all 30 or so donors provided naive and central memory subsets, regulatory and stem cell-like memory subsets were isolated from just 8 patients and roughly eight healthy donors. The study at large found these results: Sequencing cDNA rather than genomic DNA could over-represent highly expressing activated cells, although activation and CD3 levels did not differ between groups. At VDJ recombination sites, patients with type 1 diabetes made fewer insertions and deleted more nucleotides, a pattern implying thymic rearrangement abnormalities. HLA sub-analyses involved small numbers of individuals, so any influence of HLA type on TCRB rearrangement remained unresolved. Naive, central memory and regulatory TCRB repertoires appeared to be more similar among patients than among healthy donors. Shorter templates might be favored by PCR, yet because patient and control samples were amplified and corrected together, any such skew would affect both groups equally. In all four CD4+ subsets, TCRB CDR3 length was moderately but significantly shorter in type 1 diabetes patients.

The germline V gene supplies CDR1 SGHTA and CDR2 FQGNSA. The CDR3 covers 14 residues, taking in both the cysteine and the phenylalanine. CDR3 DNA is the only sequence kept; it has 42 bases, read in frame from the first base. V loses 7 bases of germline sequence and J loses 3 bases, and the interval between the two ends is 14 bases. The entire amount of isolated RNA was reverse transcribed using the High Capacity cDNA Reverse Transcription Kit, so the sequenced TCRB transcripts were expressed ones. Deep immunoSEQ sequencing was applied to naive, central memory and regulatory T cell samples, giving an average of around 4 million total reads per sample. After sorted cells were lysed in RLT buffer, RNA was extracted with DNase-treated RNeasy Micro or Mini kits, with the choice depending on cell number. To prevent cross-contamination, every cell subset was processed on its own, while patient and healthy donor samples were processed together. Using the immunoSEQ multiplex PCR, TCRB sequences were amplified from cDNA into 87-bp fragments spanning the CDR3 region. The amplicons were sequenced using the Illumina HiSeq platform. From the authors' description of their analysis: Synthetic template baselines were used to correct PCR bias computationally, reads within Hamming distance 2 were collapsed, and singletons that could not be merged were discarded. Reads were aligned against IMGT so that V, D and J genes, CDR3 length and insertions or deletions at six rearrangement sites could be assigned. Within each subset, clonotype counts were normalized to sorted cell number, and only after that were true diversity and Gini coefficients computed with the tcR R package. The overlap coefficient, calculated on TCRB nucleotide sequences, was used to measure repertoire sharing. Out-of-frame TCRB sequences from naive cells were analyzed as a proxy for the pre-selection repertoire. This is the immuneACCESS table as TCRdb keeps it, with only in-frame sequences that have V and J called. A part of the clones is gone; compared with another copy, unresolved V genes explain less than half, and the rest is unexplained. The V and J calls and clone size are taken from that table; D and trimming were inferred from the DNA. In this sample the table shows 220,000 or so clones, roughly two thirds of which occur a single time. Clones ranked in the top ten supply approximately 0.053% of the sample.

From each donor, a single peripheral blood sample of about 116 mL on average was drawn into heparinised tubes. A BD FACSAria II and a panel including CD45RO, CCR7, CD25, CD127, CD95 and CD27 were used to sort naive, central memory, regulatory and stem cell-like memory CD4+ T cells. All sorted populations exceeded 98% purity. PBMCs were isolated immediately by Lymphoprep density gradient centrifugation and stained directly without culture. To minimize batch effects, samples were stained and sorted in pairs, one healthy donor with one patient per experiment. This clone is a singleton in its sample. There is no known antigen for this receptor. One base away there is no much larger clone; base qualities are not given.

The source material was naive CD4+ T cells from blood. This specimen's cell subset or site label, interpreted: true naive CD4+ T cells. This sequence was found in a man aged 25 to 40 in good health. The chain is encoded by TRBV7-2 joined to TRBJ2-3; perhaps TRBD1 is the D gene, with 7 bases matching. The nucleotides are TGTGCCAGCACCCTCAGGGGGGCGACAGATACGCAGTATTTT. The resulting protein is CASTLRGATDTQYF.